This T cell receptor (beta chain) was observed in a study of cytomegalovirus exposure and HLA in healthy donors (dated by TCRdb to about 2017). Background for the entire study: The 700 or so repertoires of the first cohort and the roughly 110 validation repertoires were produced on the same platform, according to a later analysis. The aim of the study was to test whether cataloging public T cell receptors could identify signatures of past pathogen exposure. Besides the first cohort of under 700 subjects, a separate validation cohort made up of some 110 different subjects was used. The study combined high-throughput TCR immunosequencing, statistical association of individual TCRs with disease status, and machine learning to predict cytomegalovirus infection status.

Remarks on this clone: The antigen this receptor binds is unknown. Base qualities are not at hand, and no much larger clone is one base apart.

Results the study describes overall, beyond this receptor: According to the authors, the approach could potentially be generalized to other disease states and immunological phenotypes. A few of the identified cytomegalovirus-associated TCR beta chains were confirmed in vitro to be specific for cytomegalovirus antigens. In a later analysis, TCRs clustered in the first cohort were found to also tend to co-occur in the roughly 130 validation repertoires, with roughly 93% of cluster scores above 0. In the study, around 150 TCR beta chains were listed as associated with cytomegalovirus. Cytomegalovirus status was reported to be diagnosed by the classifier with high specificity and sensitivity in both the original and validation cohorts. All 110 or so repertoires were used to score co-occurrence in the validation cohort in a later analysis, because that analysis had no HLA typing for the cohort. Across donors, most TCR sequences were observed very rarely, whereas some public TCRs were present in many individuals.

The donors belonged to the validation cohort of over a hundred subjects, which was separate from the roughly 700-subject first cohort. Receptor amplification or capture employed the immunoSEQ multiplex PCR assay. As for the authors' bioinformatics: A statistical classification framework was developed to diagnose cytomegalovirus status using the catalog of TCR beta chain sequences. Held by TCRdb, this immuneACCESS table contains in-frame sequences only and omits some clones. Under half of the omission traces to an unresolved V gene where checked; the cause of the rest is unknown. Clone size and V and J calls were adopted from that table, with D and trimming inferred from the DNA. The sample includes about 120,000 clones, with 75% to 90% observed a single time. The ten largest account for less than 1.5% of the sample. At the junction V is shortened by 7 bases and J by 12 bases, with 21 bases in between. The CDR3 goes from the cysteine to the phenylalanine over 13 residues. The read is trimmed to its CDR3 DNA, 39 bases read in frame from base 1. The germline V gene encodes CDR1 ENHRY and CDR2 SYGVKD.

The sample comprised PBMCs. The chain couples TRBV10-3 to TRBJ1-1, and the D gene may be TRBD1, 6 bases matching. The source of this sequence is a woman aged 18-29 years in good health and CMV-seronegative. The bases read TGTGCCATCACCCTGACAGGTAAAGGGGAAACTTTCTTT. Its product reads: CAITLTGKGETFF.